Each of the 21 T cell receptor beta chains below was sequenced from the same sample in a study of T cells in Graves' hyperthyroidism and ophthalmopathy. RNA transcripts yielded amplified TCR beta CDR3 regions. HTBI primers were employed in a first-round RT-PCR of the TCR CDR3. From the multiplex PCR reads, TCRdb called clonotypes with MiXCR, one entry per CDR3 protein. This table holds roughly 740,000 distinct CDR3 sequences, about 15% found once. Sequencing input: blood. The origin of the receptors is a young man with Graves' hyperthyroidism.

This clonotype was counted only a few times. This chain connects TRBV7-2 to TRBJ2-7; TRBD1 is a possible D gene (6 bases). The CDR3 consists of 14 residues. V lost 5 bases and J 3 bases, leaving 14 bases between the germline ends. Germline CDR1 reads SGHTA; CDR2 reads FQGNSA. This chain's CDR3 is CASSKQGFGYEQYF. The DNA of the CDR3 is TGTGCCAGCAGCAAACAGGGTTTTGGCTACGAGCAGTACTTC.

This clonotype was found many times. The chain couples TRBV28 to TRBJ2-7, with 7 bases lining up with TRBD1. J lost 3 bases, V lost 6 bases, and 8 bases had no gene match. Germline-derived CDR1 and CDR2 are MDHEN and SYDVKM. The CDR3 is 14 amino acids. In DNA form, the CDR3 reads TGTGCCAGCAGCACCCCCGGACAGGTCTACGAGCAGTACTTC. Translation gives CASSTPGQVYEQYF.

Details on this clonotype: It may be a read error: a sequence one base away is much more abundant. This rearrangement joins TRBV6-5 to TRBJ2-7; unclear D gene. The length of the CDR3 is 14 residues. Germline-derived CDR1 and CDR2 are MNHEY and SVGAGI. With 2 bases removed from V and 2 bases from J, the gap between germline ends came to 10 bases. The chain's CDR3 is CASSYATLAYEQYF. CDR3 sequence (DNA): TGTGCCAGCAGTTACGCCACATTGGCCTACGAGCAGTACTTC.

This clonotype was picked up many times. V and J are TRBV9 and TRBJ1-1, with D unresolved. The CDR3 is 14 amino acids. Germline CDR1 is SGDLS and CDR2 is YYNGEE. V lost 1 base and J 1 base, leaving 8 bases between the germline ends. CDR3 DNA sequence: TGTGCCAGCAGCGTAAGAGCAGAGAACACTGAAGCTTTCTTT. Amino acids: CASSVRAENTEAFF.

The J gene is TRBJ2-3, the V gene TRBV11-1; no reliable D call. Trimming took 1 base from V and 7 from J, leaving 6 bases between them. The CDR3 extends over 12 amino acids. Germline V gives CDR1 SGHAT, CDR2 FQDESV (reference sequence). The DNA for the CDR3 is TGTGCCAGCAGCTTAGTTTTAAATACGCAGTATTTT. This translates into CASSLVLNTQYF. Complete variable domain (other parts from reference TRBV11-1 and TRBJ2-3): EAEVAQSPRYKITEKSQAVAFWCDPISGHATLYWYRQILGQGPELLVQFQDESVVDDSQLPKDRFSAERLKGVDSTLKIQPAELGDSAMYLCASSLVLNTQYFGPGTRLTVL.

CDR3 protein: CASSLFGANVLTF. As DNA, the CDR3 is TGTGCCAGCAGCTTATTTGGGGCCAACGTCCTGACTTTC. The chain joins TRBV11-2 to TRBJ2-6; D is ambiguous. Trimming took off 2 bases at V and 3 bases at J, with 2 bases between the two ends. The germline V gene encodes CDR1 SGHAT and CDR2 FQNNGV. The CDR3 extends over 13 amino acids.

The V gene is TRBV18, the J gene TRBJ2-2; 8 nucleotides line up with TRBD1. V trimming: 0 bases; J trimming: 4 bases; junction bases outside the gene matches: 7. Germline V CDR1 and CDR2: KGHSH, LQKENI. The CDR3 spans 17 residues. The CDR3 coding sequence is TGTGCCAGCTCACCACCCGTTGGCAGGGGGCGCACCGGGGAGCTGTTTTTT. Translation: CASSPPVGRGRTGELFF.

J is TRBJ2-1 and V is TRBV4-2; D is unresolved. Trimming cost V 7 bases and J 4 bases, with 14 bases left between them. CDR1 and CDR2 (germline): LGHNA, YNFKEQ. The CDR3 runs to 14 residues. The CDR3 sequence is CASTEDLIYNEQFF. In DNA, the CDR3 is TGTGCCAGCACGGAAGACCTAATTTACAATGAGCAGTTCTTC.

This clonotype showed up many times. The gene calls are TRBV28 and TRBJ2-7; D is possibly TRBD1 or TRBD2 (5 bases each). Per the germline V gene, CDR1 is MDHEN and CDR2 is SYDVKM. V was shortened by 10 bases and J by 2 bases, with 21 bases between the two germline ends. The CDR3 consists of 15 residues. CDR3: CATSVWDLLTYEQYF. CDR3 sequence (DNA): TGTGCCACCAGCGTTTGGGACCTACTTACCTACGAGCAGTACTTC.

This clonotype was detected only once. The genes are TRBV18 and TRBJ2-5; D ambiguous. V was trimmed by 4 bases and J by 1 base, leaving 10 bases between them. Germline assignment: CDR1 KGHSH and CDR2 LQKENI. This CDR3 has 14 amino acids. The CDR3 DNA sequence: TGTGCCAGCTCACTTCTCAGGACCCAAGAGACCCAGTACTTC. This translates into CASSLLRTQETQYF.

This chain connects TRBV20-1 to TRBJ2-1; 7 bases are a match to TRBD2. CDR1 DFQATT and CDR2 SNEGSKA come from the germline V gene (reference sequence). The V segment lost 0 bases and the J segment 2 bases; nucleotides outside the gene matches: 10. CDR3 length equals 17 residues. CDR3 nucleotides: TGCAGTGCTAGAGATGGGAGGAGGGAGGGCCCCTACAATGAGCAGTTCTTC. It codes for CSARDGRREGPYNEQFF.

As concerns this clonotype: This CDR3 is missing its conserved last phenylalanine or tryptophan, likely due to a read error. V is TRBV27 and J is TRBJ2-5; the match to TRBD2 covers 7 bases. CDR1 is MNHEY and CDR2 is SMNVEV in the germline V gene (reference sequence). The CDR3 length is 13 residues. V lost 6 bases to trimming and J lost 7 bases; unmatched junction nucleotides: 8. The CDR3 loop reads CASRQAGDVTQYY. CDR3 nucleotide sequence: TGTGCCAGCAGACAGGCGGGAGACGTGACCCAGTACTAC.

This clonotype was counted many times. The V gene is TRBV2, the J gene TRBJ1-4, with D tentatively TRBD1 (6 bases). Germline lookup yields CDR1 SNHLY and CDR2 FYNNEI. Trimming removed 7 bases from V and 8 bases from J, with 17 bases in between. The CDR3 extends over 14 amino acids. The CDR3 reads CASIYREMGEKLFF. The CDR3 DNA is TGTGCCAGCATTTACAGGGAGATGGGGGAAAAACTGTTTTTT.

This clonotype was seen only a few times. J is TRBJ1-1 and V is TRBV24-1; possible D gene TRBD1, 5 bases. The length of the CDR3 is 14 residues. CDR1 and CDR2 (germline): KGHDR, SFDVKD. V was pared by 6 bases and J by 4 bases, with 14 bases between. The CDR3 reads CATSSRGAPTEAFF. In nucleotides, the CDR3 is TGTGCCACCAGTTCTCGTGGGGCCCCCACTGAAGCTTTCTTT.

This clonotype has ten or more counts. The gene calls are TRBV11-2 and TRBJ2-1; 10 nucleotides match TRBD2. The V segment lost 6 bases and the J segment 3 bases; nucleotides outside the gene matches: 8. This CDR3 comprises 16 residues. CDR1 and CDR2 (germline): SGHAT, FQNNGV. The CDR3 region is CASSRAGTSVYNEQFF. CDR3 bases: TGTGCCAGCAGTAGAGCCGGGACTAGCGTCTACAATGAGCAGTTCTTC.

This clonotype was seen at least ten times. V is TRBV12-3 or TRBV12-4 and J is TRBJ2-5; weak D call: TRBD2 (5 bases). Trimming shortened V by 10 bases and J by 1 base, and 13 bases separated the two germline ends. This CDR3 has 13 residues. The CDR3 region has the DNA TGTGCCACCCTCGCGGGTTCCCAAGAGACCCAGTACTTC. Translation: CATLAGSQETQYF.

This clonotype has just a few counts. This chain connects TRBV20-1 to TRBJ2-7, with 10 bases identical to TRBD2. Germline trimming cut 6 bases from V and 5 bases from J; bases unmatched to any gene: 10. The CDR3 is 14 amino acids. Germline V CDR1 and CDR2: DFQATT, SNEGSKA (reference sequence). The CDR3 nucleotides are TGCAGTGCCGCGGCGGGACTAGCGAGGCACGAGCAGTACTTC. Protein product: CSAAAGLARHEQYF.

The J gene is TRBJ1-1, the V gene TRBV29-1, with 10 bases aligning to TRBD1. This CDR3 is built from 13 residues. Germline values: CDR1 SQVTM, CDR2 ANQGSEA. The V and J ends lost 7 bases and 3 bases, in that order; junction bases with no gene match: 5. The CDR3 reads CSGKGQGHTEAFF. DNA of the CDR3: TGCAGCGGGAAGGGACAGGGGCACACTGAAGCTTTCTTT.

This clonotype was observed once. CDR3 in amino acids: CASSRTGTGGDEQFF. The CDR3, as DNA: TGTGCCAGCAGTCGCACCGGGACAGGGGGGGATGAGCAGTTCTTC. V gene TRBV28 combines with J gene TRBJ2-1, with 11 bases that match TRBD1. Germline loops: CDR1 MDHEN, CDR2 SYDVKM. J lost 8 bases, V lost 5 bases, and 8 bases had no gene match. CDR3 length: 15 amino acids.

This clonotype was counted many times. This chain joins TRBV20-1 and TRBJ2-7; 7 nucleotides line up with TRBD1. V was clipped by 0 bases and J by 5 bases; unmatched bases: 7. The germline gives CDR1 DFQATT, CDR2 SNEGSKA (reference sequence). This CDR3 contains 14 residues. CDR3 in amino acids: CSARDPGQSHEQYF. The CDR3, as DNA: TGCAGTGCTAGAGACCCGGGACAGTCCCACGAGCAGTACTTC.

This clonotype turned up a few times. The CDR3 nucleotides are TGTGCCAGCAGCAGGGACAGGCCCCCTTACAATGAGCAGTTCTTC. As protein: CASSRDRPPYNEQFF. This chain uses TRBV7-6 with TRBJ2-1; TRBD1 agrees at 8 bases. This CDR3 is 15 amino acids long. The V gene's germline CDR1 is SGHVS and CDR2 FNYEAQ. Trimming took 5 bases from V and 4 from J; bases not matched to a gene: 7.